Below are 30 T cell receptor beta chains sequenced from a single sample in a study of shared clonotypes between healthy human individuals. The data were produced by immunoSEQ multiplex PCR, yet TCRdb's version contains in-frame clones alone and is incomplete. The sample yields about 530,000 clones, 95% to 97% seen once. The sample was naive CD4+ T cells sorted from blood. Subset specified: CD45RA+ positively selected. The receptors shown here come from a woman in her twenties or thirties in good health.

The CDR3 here is CASRSDGILGGYTF. The CDR3 bases are TGCGCCAGTCGTTCGGACGGGATCCTGGGAGGCTACACCTTC. This sequence joins TRBV5-1 and TRBJ1-2, with unresolved D. Germline V CDR1 and CDR2: SGHRS, YFSETQ. The CDR3 runs 14 residues. Trimming removed 8 bases at V and 8 bases at J, with 22 bases between.

The DNA for the CDR3 is TGTGCCAGCACACCTGGGGGGAGGCTAGAATCATACGAGCAGTACTTC. It codes for CASTPGGRLESYEQYF. This chain joins TRBV28 and TRBJ2-7; TRBD2 is a possible D gene (6 bases). The V end lost 7 bases, the J end lost 4 bases, and 23 bases lay between the germline ends. The CDR3 covers 16 residues. From germline, CDR1 is MDHEN and CDR2 SYDVKM.

The genes are TRBV30 and TRBJ2-2; D is uncertain. The CDR3 loop spans 10 amino acids. The V end was cut by 6 bases, the J end by 4 bases, with 3 bases between. The germline CDR1 and CDR2 sequences are GTSNPN and SVGIG (reference sequence). Here the CDR3 DNA reads TGTGCCTGCTCCACCGGGGAGCTGTTTTTT. Translated, it gives CACSTGELFF.

V is TRBV28 and J is TRBJ2-5; D gene unclear. The better agreement between TRBJ2-7 and the DNA end casts doubt on the J call. This CDR3 is built from 12 residues. Germline assignment: CDR1 MDHEN and CDR2 SYDVKM. The CDR3 bases are TGTGCCAGCGGCAGTTGGCTGGGCGAGCAGTACTTC. As protein: CASGSWLGEQYF.

This chain connects TRBV2 to TRBJ2-7, with 10 positions matching TRBD2. Germline assignment: CDR1 SNHLY and CDR2 FYNNEI. Trimming at V came to 6 bases and at J to 2 bases, leaving 7 bases not matched to a gene. The CDR3 loop spans 15 amino acids. Here the CDR3 DNA reads TGTGCCAGCAGGAGAGGACTAGCGGAAACCTACGAGCAGTACTTC. Its translation is CASRRGLAETYEQYF. Together with reference TRBV2 and TRBJ2-7, the CDR3 gives the full variable domain: EPEVTQTPSHQVTQMGQEVILRCVPISNHLYFYWYRQILGQKVEFLVSFYNNEISEKSEIFDDQFSVERPDGSNFTLKIRSTKLEDSAMYFCASRRGLAETYEQYFGPGTRLTVT.

The chain combines TRBV25-1 with TRBJ2-2; D remains ambiguous. Germline values: CDR1 MGHDK, CDR2 SYGVNS. With 0 bases removed from V and 7 bases from J, the gap between germline ends came to 15 bases. This CDR3 spans 16 amino acids. CDR3 region: CASSEYSRRGRGELFF. As DNA, the CDR3 is TGTGCCAGCAGTGAATATTCCCGACGAGGCCGCGGGGAGCTGTTTTTT.

This chain connects TRBV6-1 to TRBJ2-5; 10 nucleotides match TRBD2. The V and J ends lost 2 bases and 5 bases, in that order; junction bases with no gene match: 2. From germline, CDR1 is MNHNS and CDR2 SASEGT. The CDR3 runs 14 residues. In nucleotides, the CDR3 is TGTGCCAGCAGTGAATATAGCGGGAGGGAGACCCAGTACTTC. This sequence encodes CASSEYSGRETQYF.

The chain employs TRBV19 and TRBJ1-1; the D gene is possibly TRBD1 (6 bases). This CDR3 comprises 14 residues. The germline CDR1 and CDR2 sequences are LNHDA and SQIVND (reference sequence). Trimming removed 6 bases from V and 5 bases from J, with 16 bases in between. The CDR3: CASSPQGLVTEAFF. The CDR3 DNA reads as TGTGCCAGTAGCCCACAGGGATTGGTTACTGAAGCTTTCTTT.

J is TRBJ1-1 and V is TRBV19; the D gene is possibly TRBD1 (5 bases). V lost 3 bases and J lost 4, with 12 bases in between. CDR3 length equals 14 residues. Germline values: CDR1 LNHDA, CDR2 SQIVND (reference sequence). CDR3 sequence reads: CASSIGAVPTEAFF. The CDR3 coding sequence is TGTGCCAGTAGTATCGGGGCAGTCCCCACTGAAGCTTTCTTT.

This clone was seen a single time. The chain has TRBV18 and TRBJ2-3; tentatively, D is TRBD2 (6 bases). CDR1 is KGHSH, CDR2 LQKENI, per germline. The germline V and J ends were trimmed by 3 bases and 9 bases, with 22 bases remaining between them. The CDR3 spans 16 residues. The DNA for the CDR3 is TGTGCCAGCTCACCCGGACTACCTTCCCTAGAGTTCACGCAGTATTTT. Amino acid sequence: CASSPGLPSLEFTQYF.

The chain recombines TRBV7-7 with TRBJ2-5; TRBD1 agrees at 10 bases. CDR1 and CDR2 (germline): SSHAT, FNYEAQ (reference sequence). V trimming: 5 bases; J trimming: 2 bases; junction bases outside the gene matches: 2. The CDR3 consists of 14 residues. This chain's CDR3 is CASSTDRGQETQYF. CDR3 bases: TGTGCCAGCAGCACGGACAGGGGGCAAGAGACCCAGTACTTC.

The chain employs TRBV28 and TRBJ2-7, with D possibly being TRBD1 or TRBD2 (5 bases each). Looked up from germline, CDR1 is MDHEN and CDR2 is SYDVKM. The CDR3 length is 16 residues. Trimming removed 7 bases at V and 0 bases at J, with 19 bases between. The CDR3 DNA reads TGTGCCAGCACCGCCTCCGGGGCTAGTCTCTCCTACGAGCAGTACTTC. Protein: CASTASGASLSYEQYF.

This clone was recorded only once. CDR3 in amino acids: CASSDSGYEQYF. CDR3 in DNA: TGCGCCAGCAGCGACTCAGGGTACGAGCAGTACTTC. The genes are TRBV5-1 and TRBJ2-7; a possible D gene is TRBD1 (5 bases). The CDR3 spans 12 residues. Germline V gives CDR1 SGHRS, CDR2 YFSETQ. V was trimmed by 4 bases and J by 4 bases, leaving 9 bases between them.

V usage is TRBV7-2 and J usage is TRBJ2-3; 13 bases line up with TRBD2. The V and J ends lost 5 bases and 3 bases, in that order; junction bases with no gene match: 5. The CDR3 contains 16 residues. The germline CDR1 and CDR2 sequences are SGHTA and FQGNSA. The CDR3 loop is CASSPGLAGVTDTQYF. CDR3 nucleotide sequence: TGTGCCAGCAGCCCTGGACTAGCGGGAGTAACAGATACGCAGTATTTT.

Remarks on this clone: This specimen includes other DNA sequences encoding the same CDR3. J is TRBJ1-3 and V is TRBV18, with 7 bases lining up with TRBD1. The CDR3 extends over 15 amino acids. Germline V gene lookup returns CDR1 KGHSH and CDR2 LQKENI. V lost 6 bases to trimming and J lost 1 base; unmatched junction nucleotides: 6. The CDR3 DNA reads as TGTGCCAGCTCGCCGACAGGGACTTCTGGAAACACCATATATTTT. Translating gives CASSPTGTSGNTIYF.

The chain links TRBV11-2 to TRBJ2-5, with 13 bases fitting TRBD2. CDR3 size: 16 residues. Germline V gene lookup returns CDR1 SGHAT and CDR2 FQNNGV. V shed 5 bases and J 5 bases; nucleotides not matched to a gene: 8. The CDR3 region is CASSARTSGRRETQYF. CDR3 nucleotide sequence: TGTGCCAGCAGCGCGCGGACTAGCGGGAGAAGGGAGACCCAGTACTTC.

The chain joins TRBV30 to TRBJ2-1; D is possibly TRBD2 (5 bases). Germline loops: CDR1 GTSNPN, CDR2 SVGIG (reference sequence). The V end was cut by 1 base, the J end by 0 bases, with 10 bases between. This CDR3 has 15 residues. The CDR3 sequence is CAWSGVGSSYNEQFF. The CDR3 DNA reads TGTGCCTGGAGTGGGGTTGGGAGCTCCTACAATGAGCAGTTCTTC.

The chain employs TRBV11-2 and TRBJ2-7, with D perhaps matching TRBD2 (6 bases). The CDR3 loop spans 16 amino acids. Germline-derived CDR1 and CDR2 are SGHAT and FQNNGV. Trimming pared 5 bases from V and 5 bases from J, leaving 22 bases between. The CDR3 bases are TGTGCCAGCAGCCTTAGGGGACCTAGCGAACGAAACGAGCAGTACTTC. This gives the protein CASSLRGPSERNEQYF. The complete variable domain, with remaining parts taken from reference TRBV11-2 and TRBJ2-7, reads EAGVAQSPRYKIIEKRQSVAFWCNPISGHATLYWYQQILGQGPKLLIQFQNNGVVDDSQLPKDRFSAERLKGVDSTLKIQPAKLEDSAVYLCASSLRGPSERNEQYFGPGTRLTVT.

This clone was counted once. The gene calls are TRBV5-1 and TRBJ2-7, with 8 nucleotides matching TRBD1. The CDR3 extends over 15 amino acids. Germline values: CDR1 SGHRS, CDR2 YFSETQ. Germline trimming cut 6 bases from V and 2 bases from J; bases unmatched to any gene: 10. The CDR3 DNA sequence: TGCGCCAGCACCCATGGGACAGGATTTGCCTACGAGCAGTACTTC. It translates to CASTHGTGFAYEQYF. Combining the CDR3 with reference TRBV5-1 and TRBJ2-7 gives the whole variable domain KAGVTQTPRYLIKTRGQQVTLSCSPISGHRSVSWYQQTPGQGLQFLFEYFSETQRNKGNFPGRFSGRQFSNSRSEMNVSTLELGDSALYLCASTHGTGFAYEQYFGPGTRLTVT.

The chain carries TRBV5-5 and TRBJ1-2; D remains ambiguous. Germline V lookup: CDR1 SGHKS, CDR2 YYEKEE (reference sequence). V was trimmed by 0 bases and J by 10 bases, leaving 16 bases between them. This CDR3 region has 14 residues. Written as DNA, the CDR3 is TGTGCCAGCAGCTTGGATTTAATTGGGATAAACTACACCTTC. Translating it yields CASSLDLIGINYTF.

The chain carries TRBV7-9 and TRBJ1-4; tentatively, D is TRBD1 (6 bases). Germline V gene data show CDR1 as SEHNR and CDR2 as FQNEAQ (reference sequence). Deletions cut 7 bases from V and 6 bases from J, with 18 bases between. The CDR3 consists of 15 residues. Here the CDR3 reads CASTKWEGGYEKLFF. In DNA form, the CDR3 reads TGTGCCAGCACCAAATGGGAGGGGGGCTATGAAAAACTGTTTTTT.

This rearrangement joins TRBV5-5 to TRBJ2-2; 9 bases align to TRBD2. The CDR3 has 15 residues. V lost 3 bases to trimming and J lost 2 bases; unmatched junction nucleotides: 2. Germline V CDR1 and CDR2: SGHKS, YYEKEE (reference sequence). The CDR3 DNA follows: TGTGCCAGCAGCTGGCGGGAGGGAAACACCGGGGAGCTGTTTTTT. Protein: CASSWREGNTGELFF.

V is TRBV4-1 and J is TRBJ2-7, with 13 bases fitting TRBD2. From germline, CDR1 is MGHRA and CDR2 YSYEKL. The CDR3 runs to 15 residues. Trimming cost V 5 bases and J 10 bases; bases outside gene matches: 11. CDR3 bases: TGCGCCAGCAGCAAGACTGGACTAGCGGGAGAAGAACAGTACTTC. This codes for CASSKTGLAGEEQYF.

This clone was recorded only once. The chain employs TRBV5-4 and TRBJ2-7; D remains ambiguous. CDR3 length: 12 amino acids. CDR1 and CDR2 from the germline V gene are SGHNT and YYREEE (reference sequence). The V and J ends lost 2 bases and 3 bases respectively, with 6 bases between them. Here the CDR3 DNA reads TGTGCCAGCAGCTTTAACTTCTACGAGCAGTACTTC. Amino acid sequence: CASSFNFYEQYF.

Comment on this clone: At the DNA level, this CDR3 is encoded by other sequences in the same sample as well. The chain employs TRBV5-1 and TRBJ2-7, with D hard to call. The CDR3 totals 11 residues. Germline CDR1 and CDR2: SGHRS and YFSETQ. V dropped 0 bases and J dropped 7 bases, with 5 bases sitting between them. The CDR3 is CASSLDGEQYF. DNA for the CDR3: TGCGCCAGCAGCTTGGACGGAGAGCAGTACTTC.

The chain is built from TRBV7-2 and TRBJ2-1, with 8 positions matching TRBD2. V trimming: 11 bases; J trimming: 9 bases; junction bases outside the gene matches: 12. Germline loops: CDR1 SGHTA, CDR2 FQGNSA. CDR3 length: 13 residues. The CDR3 sequence: CAGERELGLEQFF. CDR3 DNA sequence: TGTGCCGGGGAGCGGGAGTTGGGCCTTGAGCAGTTCTTC.

J is TRBJ2-5 and V is TRBV28; 11 bases line up with TRBD1. The junction had 6 bases not matched to a gene; V was cut back by 4 bases and J by 5 bases. CDR1 MDHEN and CDR2 SYDVKM come from the germline V gene. The length of the CDR3 is 15 residues. The CDR3 DNA reads TGTGCCAGCAGTTCCCCGGACAGGGGGCGTGAGACCCAGTACTTC. Translated: CASSSPDRGRETQYF. Supplemented by reference TRBV28 and TRBJ2-5, the full variable domain reads DVKVTQSSRYLVKRTGEKVFLECVQDMDHENMFWYRQDPGLGLRLIYFSYDVKMKEKGDIPEGYSVSREKKERFSLILESASTNQTSMYLCASSSPDRGRETQYFGPGTRLLVL.

The gene calls are TRBV25-1 and TRBJ1-4; D remains unclear. There are 14 residues in the CDR3. Germline loops: CDR1 MGHDK, CDR2 SYGVNS. With 6 bases removed from V and 1 base from J, the gap between germline ends came to 9 bases. CDR3 nucleotide sequence: TGTGCCAGCAGGAGGAAGGGAACTAATGAAAAACTGTTTTTT. It translates to CASRRKGTNEKLFF.

V and J are TRBV5-4 and TRBJ2-7; D possibly uses TRBD1 or TRBD2 (6 bases each). The CDR3 runs 18 residues. Between the trimmed V and J ends, which lost 4 bases and 0 bases, there was a span of 23 bases. Germline-derived CDR1 and CDR2 are SGHNT and YYREEE (reference sequence). The CDR3 reads CASSRGAYGTGNSYEQYF. In DNA, the CDR3 is TGTGCCAGCAGCAGGGGGGCGTATGGGACGGGAAACTCCTACGAGCAGTACTTC.

This chain joins TRBV11-2 and TRBJ2-5; D is possibly TRBD1 or TRBD2 (5 bases each). The J call may be incorrect, as the DNA end agrees better with TRBJ2-7. The CDR3 length is 15 residues. Germline CDR1 SGHAT, CDR2 FQNNGV. CDR3 DNA sequence: TGTGCCAGCAGCTTAGACCAGGGACCAACCTACGAGCAGTACTTC. This sequence encodes CASSLDQGPTYEQYF.